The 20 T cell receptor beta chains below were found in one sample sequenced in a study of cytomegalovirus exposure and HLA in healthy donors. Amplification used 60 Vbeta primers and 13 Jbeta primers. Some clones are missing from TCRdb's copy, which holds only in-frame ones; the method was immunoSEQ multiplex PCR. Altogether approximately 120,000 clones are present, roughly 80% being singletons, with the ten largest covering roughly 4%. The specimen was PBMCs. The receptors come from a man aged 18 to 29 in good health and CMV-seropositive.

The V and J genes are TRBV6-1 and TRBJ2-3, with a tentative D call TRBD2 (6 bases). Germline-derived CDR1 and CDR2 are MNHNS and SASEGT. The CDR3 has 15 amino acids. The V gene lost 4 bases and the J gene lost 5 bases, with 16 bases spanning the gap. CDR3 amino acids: CASSAASVGGDTQYF. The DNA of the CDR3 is TGTGCCAGCAGTGCGGCTAGCGTGGGGGGAGATACGCAGTATTTT.

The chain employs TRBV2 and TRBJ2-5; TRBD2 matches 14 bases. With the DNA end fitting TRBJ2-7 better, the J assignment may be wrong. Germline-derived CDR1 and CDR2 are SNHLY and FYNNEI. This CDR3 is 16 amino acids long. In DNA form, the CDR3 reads TGTGCCAGCAAGGGACTAGCGGGGGCCCTCCTCTACGAGCAGTACTTC. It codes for CASKGLAGALLYEQYF.

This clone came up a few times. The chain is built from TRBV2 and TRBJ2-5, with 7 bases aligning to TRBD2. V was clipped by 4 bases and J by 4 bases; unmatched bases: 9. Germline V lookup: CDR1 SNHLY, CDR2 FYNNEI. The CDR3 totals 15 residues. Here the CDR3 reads CASSGFGRGIETQYF. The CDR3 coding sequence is TGTGCCAGCAGTGGATTTGGGCGGGGGATAGAGACCCAGTACTTC.

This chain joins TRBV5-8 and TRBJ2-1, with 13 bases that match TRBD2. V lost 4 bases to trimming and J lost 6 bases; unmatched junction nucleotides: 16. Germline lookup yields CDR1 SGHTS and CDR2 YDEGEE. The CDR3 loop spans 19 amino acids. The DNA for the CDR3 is TGTGCCAGCAGCCTGACGATCGGGGGACTAGCGGGGAGACTCAATGAGCAGTTCTTC. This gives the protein CASSLTIGGLAGRLNEQFF.

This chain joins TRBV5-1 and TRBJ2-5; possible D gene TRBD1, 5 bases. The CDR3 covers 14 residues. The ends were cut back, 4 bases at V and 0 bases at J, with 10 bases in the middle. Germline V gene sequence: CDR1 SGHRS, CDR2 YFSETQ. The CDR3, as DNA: TGCGCCAGCAGCGTCCAGGGTAACCAAGAGACCCAGTACTTC. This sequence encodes CASSVQGNQETQYF.

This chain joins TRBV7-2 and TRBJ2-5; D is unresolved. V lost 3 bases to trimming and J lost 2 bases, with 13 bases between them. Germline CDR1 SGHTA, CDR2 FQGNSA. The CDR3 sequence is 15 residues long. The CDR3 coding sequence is TGTGCCAGCAGCTTTACTGCGGCGGATCAAGAGACCCAGTACTTC. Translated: CASSFTAADQETQYF.

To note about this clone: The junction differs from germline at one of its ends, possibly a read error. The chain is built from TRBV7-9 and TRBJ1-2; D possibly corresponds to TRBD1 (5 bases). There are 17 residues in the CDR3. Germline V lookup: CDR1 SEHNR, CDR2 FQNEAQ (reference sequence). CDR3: CSSSLGFQGKTGYGYTF. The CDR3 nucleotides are TGTTCCAGCAGCTTAGGATTCCAGGGAAAAACTGGCTATGGCTACACCTTC.

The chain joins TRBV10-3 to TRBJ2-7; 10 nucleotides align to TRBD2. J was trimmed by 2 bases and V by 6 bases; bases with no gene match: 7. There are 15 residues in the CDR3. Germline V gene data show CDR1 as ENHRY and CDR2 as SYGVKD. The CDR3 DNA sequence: TGTGCCATCAGCGCCTCTAGCGGGGGCCCCTACGAGCAGTACTTC. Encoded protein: CAISASSGGPYEQYF.

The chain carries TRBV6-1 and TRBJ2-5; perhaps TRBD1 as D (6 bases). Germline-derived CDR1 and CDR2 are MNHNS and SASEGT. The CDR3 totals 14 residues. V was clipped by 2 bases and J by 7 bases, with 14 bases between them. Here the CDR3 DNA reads TGTGCCAGCAGTGAAACACAGGGTGGTGGGACCCAGTACTTC. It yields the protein CASSETQGGGTQYF.

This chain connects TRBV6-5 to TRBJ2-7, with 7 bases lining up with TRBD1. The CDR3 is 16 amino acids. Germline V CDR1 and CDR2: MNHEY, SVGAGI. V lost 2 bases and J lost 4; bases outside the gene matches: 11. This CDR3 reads CASSYTPTGSWYEQYF. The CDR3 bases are TGTGCCAGCAGTTACACACCGACAGGGAGTTGGTACGAGCAGTACTTC.

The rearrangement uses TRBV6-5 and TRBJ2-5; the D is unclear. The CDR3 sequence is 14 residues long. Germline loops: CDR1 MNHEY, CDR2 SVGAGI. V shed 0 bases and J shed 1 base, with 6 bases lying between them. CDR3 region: CASSYSAVQETQYF. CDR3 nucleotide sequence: TGTGCCAGCAGTTACTCGGCAGTCCAAGAGACCCAGTACTTC.

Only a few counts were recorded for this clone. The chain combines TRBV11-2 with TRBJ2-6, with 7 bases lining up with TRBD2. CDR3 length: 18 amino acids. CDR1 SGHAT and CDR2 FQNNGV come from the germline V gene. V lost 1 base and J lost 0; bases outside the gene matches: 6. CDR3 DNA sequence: TGTGCCAGCAGCTTAGTGGCGGGGGTTAACTCTGGGGCCAACGTCCTGACTTTC. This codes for CASSLVAGVNSGANVLTF. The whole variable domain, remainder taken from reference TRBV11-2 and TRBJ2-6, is EAGVAQSPRYKIIEKRQSVAFWCNPISGHATLYWYQQILGQGPKLLIQFQNNGVVDDSQLPKDRFSAERLKGVDSTLKIQPAKLEDSAVYLCASSLVAGVNSGANVLTFGAGSRLTVL.

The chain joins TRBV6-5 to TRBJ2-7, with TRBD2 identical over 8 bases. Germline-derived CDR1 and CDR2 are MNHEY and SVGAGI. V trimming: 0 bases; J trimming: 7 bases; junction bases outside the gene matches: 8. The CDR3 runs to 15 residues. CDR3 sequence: CASSYSPSGGGEQYF. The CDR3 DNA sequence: TGTGCCAGCAGTTACTCCCCAAGCGGGGGTGGGGAGCAGTACTTC.

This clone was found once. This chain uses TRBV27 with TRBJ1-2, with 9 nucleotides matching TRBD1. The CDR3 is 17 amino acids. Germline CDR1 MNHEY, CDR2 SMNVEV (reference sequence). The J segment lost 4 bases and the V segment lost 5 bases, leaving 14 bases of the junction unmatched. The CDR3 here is CASSGTDRGTTTYGYTF. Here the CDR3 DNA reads TGTGCCAGCAGTGGCACGGACAGGGGCACAACTACCTATGGCTACACCTTC.

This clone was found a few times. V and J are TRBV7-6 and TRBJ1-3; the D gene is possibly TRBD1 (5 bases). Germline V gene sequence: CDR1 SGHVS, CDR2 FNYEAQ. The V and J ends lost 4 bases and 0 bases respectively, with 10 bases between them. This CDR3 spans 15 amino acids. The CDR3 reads CASSSPGSSGNTIYF. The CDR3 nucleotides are TGTGCCAGCAGCTCCCCAGGGTCCTCTGGAAACACCATATATTTT.

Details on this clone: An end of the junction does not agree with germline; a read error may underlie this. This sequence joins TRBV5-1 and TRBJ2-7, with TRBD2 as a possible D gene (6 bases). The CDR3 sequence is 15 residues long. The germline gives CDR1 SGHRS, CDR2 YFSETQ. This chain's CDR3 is CASSLGSSESGERYF. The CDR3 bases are TGCGCCAGCAGCTTGGGGTCTAGCGAATCGGGCGAGCGGTACTTC.

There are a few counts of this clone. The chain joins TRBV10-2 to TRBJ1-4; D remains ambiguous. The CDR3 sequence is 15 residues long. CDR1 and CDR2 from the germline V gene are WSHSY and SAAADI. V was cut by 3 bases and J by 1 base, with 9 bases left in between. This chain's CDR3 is CASSDSGETNEKLFF. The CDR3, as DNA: TGCGCCAGCAGTGATAGCGGGGAAACTAATGAAAAACTGTTTTTT.

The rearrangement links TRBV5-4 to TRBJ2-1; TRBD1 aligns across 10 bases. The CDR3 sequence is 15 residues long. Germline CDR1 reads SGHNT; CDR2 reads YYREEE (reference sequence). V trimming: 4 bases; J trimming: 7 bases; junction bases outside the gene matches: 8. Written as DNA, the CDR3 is TGTGCCAGCAGCCGATGGACAGGGGGAACGAATGAGCAGTTCTTC. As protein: CASSRWTGGTNEQFF.

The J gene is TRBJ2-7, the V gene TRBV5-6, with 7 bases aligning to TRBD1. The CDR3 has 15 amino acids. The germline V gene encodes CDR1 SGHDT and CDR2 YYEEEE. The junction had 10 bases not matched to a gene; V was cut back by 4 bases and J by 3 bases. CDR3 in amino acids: CASSRQDRSYYEQYF. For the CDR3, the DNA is TGTGCCAGCAGCCGCCAGGACAGGTCCTACTACGAGCAGTACTTC.

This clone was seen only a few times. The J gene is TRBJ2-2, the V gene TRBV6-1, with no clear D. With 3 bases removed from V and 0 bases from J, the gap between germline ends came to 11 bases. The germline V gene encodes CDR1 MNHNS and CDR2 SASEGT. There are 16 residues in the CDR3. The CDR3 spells CASSDFSVTNTGELFF. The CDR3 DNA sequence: TGTGCCAGCAGTGATTTTTCCGTAACGAACACCGGGGAGCTGTTTTTT.